What follows are 2 T cell receptor beta chains derived from one specimen sequenced in a study of CD8 T cells in ankylosing spondylitis. TCRdb independently ran MiXCR on the 5' RACE reads; one entry per CDR3 protein. The sample includes about 250,000 distinct CDR3 sequences, around 8% seen only once; the top ten take 4% to 5%. Sequences were obtained from blood, either unsorted or a sorted T cell fraction (not recorded which). These receptors originate from a female donor with ankylosing spondylitis or in good health (not recorded which).

This clonotype has at least ten counts. V is TRBV10-3 and J is TRBJ2-5; 7 nucleotides align to TRBD1. Germline CDR1 reads ENHRY; CDR2 reads SYGVKD. This CDR3 contains 14 residues. V gave up 6 bases and J gave up 4 bases; unmatched junction bases: 8. The CDR3, as DNA: TGTGCCATCAGGGGGGACAGCAGTACAGAGACCCAGTACTTC. Encoded protein: CAIRGDSSTETQYF.

This clonotype was observed at least ten times. The chain uses TRBV28 and TRBJ2-6; D call uncertain. This CDR3 is built from 15 residues. From germline, CDR1 is MDHEN and CDR2 SYDVKM. V was pared by 6 bases and J by 3 bases, with 12 bases between. CDR3 in amino acids: CASSPRGNGANVLTF. The CDR3 bases are TGTGCCAGCAGCCCGCGTGGCAATGGGGCCAACGTCCTGACTTTC.